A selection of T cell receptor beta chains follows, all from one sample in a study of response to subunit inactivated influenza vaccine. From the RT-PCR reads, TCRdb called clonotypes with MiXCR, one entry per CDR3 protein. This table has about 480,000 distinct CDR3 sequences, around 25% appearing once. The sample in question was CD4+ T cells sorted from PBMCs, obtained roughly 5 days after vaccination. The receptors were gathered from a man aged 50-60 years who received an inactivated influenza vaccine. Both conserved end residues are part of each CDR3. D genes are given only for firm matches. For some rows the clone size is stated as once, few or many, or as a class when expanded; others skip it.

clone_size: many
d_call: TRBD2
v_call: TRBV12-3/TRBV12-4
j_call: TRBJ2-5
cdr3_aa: CASSLTSGGGQETQYF
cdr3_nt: TGTGCCAGCAGTTTGACTAGCGGGGGGGGACAAGAGACCCAGTACTTC

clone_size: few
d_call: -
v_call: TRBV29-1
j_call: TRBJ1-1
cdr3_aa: CSAITRTENTEAFF
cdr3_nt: TGCAGCGCTATAACCCGGACGGAGAACACTGAAGCTTTCTTT

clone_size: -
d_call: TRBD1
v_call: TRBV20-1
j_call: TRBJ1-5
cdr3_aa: CSATGTDNSNQPQHF
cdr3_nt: TGCAGTGCGACCGGGACAGACAATAGCAATCAGCCCCAGCATTTT

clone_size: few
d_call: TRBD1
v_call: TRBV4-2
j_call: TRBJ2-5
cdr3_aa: CASSQVGQGAVETQYF
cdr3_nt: TGTGCCAGCAGCCAAGTGGGACAGGGGGCTGTAGAGACCCAGTACTTC

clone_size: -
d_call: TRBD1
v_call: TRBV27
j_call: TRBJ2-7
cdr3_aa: CASRTPGTGSSYEQYF
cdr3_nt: TGTGCCAGCAGGACCCCCGGGACAGGTTCATCCTACGAGCAGTACTTC

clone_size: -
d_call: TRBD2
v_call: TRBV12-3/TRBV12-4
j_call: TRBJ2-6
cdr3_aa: CASSSLRELAGANVLTF
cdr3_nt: TGTGCCAGCAGTTCTCTGCGGGAGCTAGCCGGGGCCAACGTCCTGACTTTC

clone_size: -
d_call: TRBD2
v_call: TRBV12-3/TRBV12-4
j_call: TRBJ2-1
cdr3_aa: CASSSTSGYSYNEQFF
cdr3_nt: TGTGCCAGCAGCTCGACTAGCGGGTACTCCTACAATGAGCAGTTCTTC

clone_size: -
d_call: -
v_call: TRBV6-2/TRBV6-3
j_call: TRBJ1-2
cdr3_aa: CASSYPAQLYGYTF
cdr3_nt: TGTGCCAGCAGTTACCCAGCACAACTCTATGGCTACACCTTC

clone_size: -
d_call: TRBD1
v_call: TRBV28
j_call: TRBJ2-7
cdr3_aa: CASSFRPGTGSREQYF
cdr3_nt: TGTGCCAGCAGTTTTAGACCCGGGACAGGGAGTCGCGAGCAGTACTTC

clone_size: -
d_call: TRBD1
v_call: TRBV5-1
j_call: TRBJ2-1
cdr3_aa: CASSLQGALHNEQFF
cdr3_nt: TGCGCCAGCAGTCTACAGGGGGCTTTACACAATGAGCAGTTCTTC

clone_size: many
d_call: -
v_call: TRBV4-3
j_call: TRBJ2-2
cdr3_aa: CASSLYRNTGELFF
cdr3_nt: TGCGCCAGCAGCCTTTACAGGAACACCGGGGAGCTGTTTTTT

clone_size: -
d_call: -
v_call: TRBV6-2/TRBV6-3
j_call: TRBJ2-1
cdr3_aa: CASSYSTSRPSVTNEQFF
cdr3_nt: TGTGCCAGCAGTTACTCGACTTCCCGTCCTAGCGTGACGAATGAGCAGTTCTTC

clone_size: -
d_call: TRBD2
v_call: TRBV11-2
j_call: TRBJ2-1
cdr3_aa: CASSSDYTPGLAVGEQFF
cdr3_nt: TGTGCCAGCAGCTCAGACTACACACCGGGACTAGCGGTAGGTGAGCAGTTCTTC

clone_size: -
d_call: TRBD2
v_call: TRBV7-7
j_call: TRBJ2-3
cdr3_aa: CASSLAGGEADTQYF
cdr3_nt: TGTGCTAGCAGCTTAGCGGGGGGTGAGGCAGATACGCAGTATTTT

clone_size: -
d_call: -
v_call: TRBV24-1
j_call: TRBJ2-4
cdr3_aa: CATSDLQGLAKNIQYF
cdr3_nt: TGTGCCACCAGTGATTTGCAGGGCTTAGCCAAAAACATTCAGTACTTC

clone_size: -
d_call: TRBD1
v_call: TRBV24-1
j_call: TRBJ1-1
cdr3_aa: CATSEGQSNTEAFF
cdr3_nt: TGTGCCACCAGTGAGGGACAGTCGAACACTGAAGCTTTCTTT

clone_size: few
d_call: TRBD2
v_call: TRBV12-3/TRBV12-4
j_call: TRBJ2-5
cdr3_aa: CASSLGRLAGQETQYF
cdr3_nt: TGTGCCAGCAGTTTAGGTCGGCTAGCGGGACAAGAGACCCAGTACTTC

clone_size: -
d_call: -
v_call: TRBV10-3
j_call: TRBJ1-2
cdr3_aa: CAITGDLGRGYTF
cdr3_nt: TGTGCCATCACCGGGGATCTTGGTCGCGGCTACACCTTC

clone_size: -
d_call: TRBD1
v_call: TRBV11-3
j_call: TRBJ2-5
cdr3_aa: CASSLGQGTGETQYF
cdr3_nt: TGTGCCAGCAGCTTAGGACAGGGGACCGGAGAGACCCAGTACTTC

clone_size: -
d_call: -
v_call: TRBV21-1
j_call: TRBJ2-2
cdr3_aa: CASSTRDSISNTGELFF
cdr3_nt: TGTGCCAGCAGCACTCGGGACAGCATTTCGAACACCGGGGAGCTGTTTTTT

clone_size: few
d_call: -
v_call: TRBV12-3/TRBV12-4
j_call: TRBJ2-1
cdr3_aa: CASSPWWGRGFF
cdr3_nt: TGTGCCAGCAGCCCCTGGTGGGGTAGGGGGTTCTTC

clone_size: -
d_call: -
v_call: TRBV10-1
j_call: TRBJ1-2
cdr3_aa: CASSEHSGYGYTF
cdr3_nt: TGCGCCAGCAGTGAACATTCTGGCTATGGCTACACCTTC

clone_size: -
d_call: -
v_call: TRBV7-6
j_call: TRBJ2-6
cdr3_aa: CASSLAWASGANVLTF
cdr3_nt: TGTGCCAGCAGCTTAGCTTGGGCCTCTGGGGCCAACGTCCTGACTTTC

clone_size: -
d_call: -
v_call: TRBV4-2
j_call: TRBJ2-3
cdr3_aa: CASSQDRVDTQYF
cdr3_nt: TGTGCCAGCAGCCAAGATCGGGTGGATACGCAGTATTTT

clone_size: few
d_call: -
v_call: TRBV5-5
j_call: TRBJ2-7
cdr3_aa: CASSFEQVPFYEQYF
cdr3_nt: TGTGCCAGCAGCTTTGAACAGGTACCTTTTTACGAGCAGTACTTC

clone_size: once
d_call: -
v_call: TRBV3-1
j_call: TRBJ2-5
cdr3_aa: CASSLLYGGKRETQYF
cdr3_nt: TGTGCCAGCAGCCTCCTCTACGGGGGAAAGAGGGAGACCCAGTACTTC

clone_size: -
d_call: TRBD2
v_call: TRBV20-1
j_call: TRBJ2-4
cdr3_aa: CSASWGGVIQYF
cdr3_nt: TGCAGTGCTAGTTGGGGAGGGGTAATCCAGTACTTC

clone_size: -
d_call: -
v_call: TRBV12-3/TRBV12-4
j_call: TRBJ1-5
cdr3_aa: CASSLGVRQPQHF
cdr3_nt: TGTGCCAGCAGTTTAGGGGTAAGACAGCCCCAGCATTTT

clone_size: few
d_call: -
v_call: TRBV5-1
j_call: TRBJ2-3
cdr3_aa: CASSLGGLRGADTQYF
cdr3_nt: TGCGCCAGCAGCTTGGGGGGTCTACGAGGGGCAGATACGCAGTATTTT

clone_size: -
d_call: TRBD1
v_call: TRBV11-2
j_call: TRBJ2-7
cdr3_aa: CASSTPGQGARGGWYEQYF
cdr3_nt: TGTGCCAGCAGCACCCCGGGACAGGGGGCGCGTGGAGGATGGTACGAGCAGTACTTC

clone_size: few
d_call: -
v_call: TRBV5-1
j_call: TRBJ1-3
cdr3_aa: CASSWGLGSSGNTIYF
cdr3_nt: TGCGCCAGCAGCTGGGGTCTCGGCAGCTCTGGAAACACCATATATTTT

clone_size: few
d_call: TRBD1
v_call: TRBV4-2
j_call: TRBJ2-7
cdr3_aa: CASSRPGQGVYEQYF
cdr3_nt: TGTGCCAGCAGCCGACCGGGACAGGGGGTTTACGAGCAGTACTTC

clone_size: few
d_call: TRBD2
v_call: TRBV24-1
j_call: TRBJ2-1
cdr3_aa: CATRGLAGDNEQFF
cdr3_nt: TGTGCCACCAGGGGACTAGCGGGAGACAATGAGCAGTTCTTC

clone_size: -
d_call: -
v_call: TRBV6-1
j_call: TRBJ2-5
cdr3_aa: CASTKTRSETQYF
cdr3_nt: TGTGCCAGCACCAAGACCAGGTCGGAGACCCAGTACTTC

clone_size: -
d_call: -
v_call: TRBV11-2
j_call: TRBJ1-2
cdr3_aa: CASSPGPTNYGYTF
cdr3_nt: TGTGCCAGCAGCCCCGGGCCAACTAACTATGGCTACACCTTC

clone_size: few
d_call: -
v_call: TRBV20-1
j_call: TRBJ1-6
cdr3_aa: CSAVIQLGLNSPLHF
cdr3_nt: TGCAGTGCCGTCATACAGTTGGGCCTGAATTCACCCCTCCACTTT

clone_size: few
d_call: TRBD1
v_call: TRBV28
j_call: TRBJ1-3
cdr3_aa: CASTSGTGNTIYF
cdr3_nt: TGTGCCAGCACCTCCGGGACAGGGAACACCATATATTTT

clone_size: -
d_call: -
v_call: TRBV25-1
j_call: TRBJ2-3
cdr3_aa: CASSEYGAGTQYF
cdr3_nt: TGTGCCAGCAGTGAATATGGGGCGGGTACGCAGTATTTT

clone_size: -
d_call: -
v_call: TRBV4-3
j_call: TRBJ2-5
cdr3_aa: CASSQGNRQETQYF
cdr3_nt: TGCGCCAGCAGCCAGGGGAATCGCCAGGAGACCCAGTACTTC

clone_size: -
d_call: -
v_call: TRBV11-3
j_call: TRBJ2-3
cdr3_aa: CASSFTGSDTQYF
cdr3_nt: TGTGCCAGCAGCTTTACCGGGTCAGATACGCAGTATTTT

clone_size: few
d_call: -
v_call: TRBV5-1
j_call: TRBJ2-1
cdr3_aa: CASSRDTSSSYNEQFF
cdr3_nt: TGCGCCAGCAGCCGCGACACCTCGAGCTCCTACAATGAGCAGTTCTTC

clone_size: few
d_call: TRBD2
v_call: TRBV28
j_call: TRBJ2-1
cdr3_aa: CASSSLGLASYNEQFF
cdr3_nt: TGTGCCAGCAGTTCCCTAGGACTAGCCTCCTACAATGAGCAGTTCTTC

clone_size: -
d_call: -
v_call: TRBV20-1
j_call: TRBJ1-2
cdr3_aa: CSARDWEPDNYGYTF
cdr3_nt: TGCAGTGCTAGAGATTGGGAACCAGATAACTATGGCTACACCTTC

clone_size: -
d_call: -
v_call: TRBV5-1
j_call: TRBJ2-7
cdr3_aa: CASSLVSSAYEQYF
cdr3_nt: TGCGCCAGCAGCTTGGTATCCTCCGCCTACGAGCAGTACTTC

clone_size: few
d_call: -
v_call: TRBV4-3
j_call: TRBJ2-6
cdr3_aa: CASSQSSSGANVLTF
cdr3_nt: TGCGCCAGCAGCCAGTCGAGCTCTGGGGCCAACGTCCTGACTTTC

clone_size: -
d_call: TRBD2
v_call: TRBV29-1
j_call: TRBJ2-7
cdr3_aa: CSVREGPPYEQYF
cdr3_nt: TGCAGCGTCCGGGAGGGGCCCCCCTACGAGCAGTACTTC

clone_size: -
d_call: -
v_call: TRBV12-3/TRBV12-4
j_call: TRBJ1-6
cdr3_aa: CASSLSGSSNSPLHF
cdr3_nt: TGTGCCAGCAGTTTGTCGGGGTCCTCTAATTCACCCCTCCACTTT

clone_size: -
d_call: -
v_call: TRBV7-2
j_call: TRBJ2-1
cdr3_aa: CASSLSGLAFNEQFF
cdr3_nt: TGTGCCAGCAGCTTATCAGGGCTGGCGTTCAATGAGCAGTTCTTC

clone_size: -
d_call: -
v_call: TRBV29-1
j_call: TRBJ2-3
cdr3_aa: CSVSGPGSTDTQYF
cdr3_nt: TGCAGCGTTTCCGGGCCAGGGAGCACAGATACGCAGTATTTT

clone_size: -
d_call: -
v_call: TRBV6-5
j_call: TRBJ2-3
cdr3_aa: CASSYSGARTDTQYF
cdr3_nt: TGTGCCAGCAGTTACTCGGGGGCGCGGACAGATACGCAGTATTTT

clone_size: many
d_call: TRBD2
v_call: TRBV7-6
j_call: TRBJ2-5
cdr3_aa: CASRGGRETQYF
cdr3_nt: TGTGCCAGCCGGGGGGGCCGGGAGACCCAGTACTTC